The source of this TCR beta chain is a study of blood T cell repertoires in COVID-19. The assay was immunoSEQ multiplex PCR, and TCRdb's table has in-frame clones only and misses some. The sample records 220,000 or so clones, more than 75% being singletons. The CDR3 is made up of 13 amino acids. From germline, CDR1 is MGHRA and CDR2 YSYEKL. Trimming cost V 1 base and J 5 bases, with 5 bases left between them. As to this clone: The sample has other DNA sequences that encode this CDR3 too.

The origin of this receptor is a woman of 80 years or more with COVID-19, enrolled during active disease. The specimen sequenced was peripheral blood. The V and J genes are TRBV4-1 and TRBJ2-2; D remains ambiguous. DNA for the CDR3: TGCGCCAGCAGCCAAGTAATAACCGGGGAGCTGTTTTTT. This gives the protein CASSQVITGELFF.